This T cell receptor (beta chain) was sequenced for a study of blood T cell repertoires in COVID-19 (dated by TCRdb to 2020 to 2022). Study-wide context: Samples from collaborators originated in the United States, Italy and Spain and spanned both the acute and convalescent phases of COVID-19. The prospective study material was composed of cDNA or gDNA derived from T cells, B-cell-depleted T cells, or PBMCs. The dataset comprised deeply sampled blood TCRbeta repertoires from subjects exposed to, actively infected with, or recovered from COVID-19. The repertoires were made available in a free public database intended to serve as a resource for research on the immune response to SARS-CoV-2. The samples were drawn from the first 160 participants of the ongoing ImmuneRACE study and from some 1,300 subjects provided by 6 global collaborators. Nearly every sample came with metadata listing a de-identified subject ID, COVID-19 status, age in years and sex. Where HLA class I and class II types were available, the types were taken from metadata supplied by the sample provider, not from assay-based typing. Overall results and qualifications from the work: Clinical and demographic metadata were provided uncurated, with the amount varying by source and participant.

Participants in the prospective study were enrolled through a virtual design, were aged about 18 to 100 years, and lived in about two dozen United States geographic areas. Cohort assignment in the prospective study relied on participant-reported clinical history from a screening survey and a study questionnaire. Recovered participants in ImmuneRACE Cohort 3 were defined by two consecutive negative NP/OP PCR tests, clearance by a healthcare professional, or resolution of symptoms. Mobile phlebotomists in the prospective study collected whole blood, serum and a nasopharyngeal or oropharyngeal swab from every participant. Participants in the prospective study had the option to provide additional blood draws and questionnaires over a roughly 2-month period. Before DNA extraction, blood samples from the prospective study were shipped at room temperature or frozen. There are a few counts of this clone. There is no known antigen for this receptor. Per-base quality was not reported, and no clone a single base away is much larger than it.

TCRbeta CDR3 regions were amplified from genomic DNA using the immunoSEQ Assay, a bias-controlled multiplex PCR. Turning to the authors' computational methods: Nucleated cell counts per sample were estimated from amplification of reference gene primers within the assay. To quantify the absolute abundance of each unique TCRbeta CDR3 rearrangement, sequence reads were collapsed and filtered. For each sample, productive Simpson clonality was calculated as the square root of Simpson's diversity index across productive rearrangements. TCRdb took over this immuneACCESS table, retaining in-frame rearrangements with V and J assigned. Such tables are incomplete; in checked studies, under half of the missing clones stem from an unresolved V gene, and the remainder is unexplained. V and J calls and clone size follow that table, whereas D and trimming were derived from the DNA. Present in this sample are roughly 250,000 clones, around 90% of which were seen just once. About 1.6% of the sample is held by the ten biggest clonotypes.

The sequenced material came from PBMCs or T cells enriched from blood (not recorded which). This receptor was identified in a woman in her fifties or sixties who had recovered from COVID-19.

The CDR3 reads CASGTGRPSNQPQHF. In nucleotide form, the sequence is TGTGCCAGTGGAACAGGCCGACCTAGCAATCAGCCCCAGCATTTT. The rearrangement joined TRBV27 to TRBJ1-5; the D segment could be TRBD1, given 5 matching bases. CDR3 length: 15 amino acids, cysteine to phenylalanine. The only DNA kept is the CDR3, 45 bases in frame from the first base. The germline V gene (reference sequence) supplies CDR1 MNHEY and CDR2 SMNVEV. The trim is 9 bases for V and 0 bases for J, with a gap of 15 bases between the germline ends.